Presented here are 4 T cell receptor beta chains from one specimen sequenced in a study of T-cell memory formation after mild COVID-19. TCRdb processed the 5' RACE reads anew with MiXCR; each CDR3 protein has one entry. The table includes roughly 48,000 distinct CDR3 sequences, 25% to 35% detected once. The sample comprised PBMCs or a T cell subset sorted from them (not recorded which). The receptors come from a man between 18 and 29 years old who had mild COVID-19 (a few samples of this study predate the infection). Cell type and time point are not known.

There are a few counts of this clonotype. The chain couples TRBV19 to TRBJ2-3; D is unresolved. Germline CDR1 reads LNHDA; CDR2 reads SQIVND (reference sequence). Deletions cut 5 bases from V and 5 bases from J, with 5 bases between. The CDR3 spans 11 residues. CDR3 nucleotide sequence: TGTGCCAGTAGTGCCCGAGATACGCAGTATTTT. Amino acid sequence: CASSARDTQYF.

This clonotype was seen a single time. The rearrangement joins TRBV6-5 to TRBJ1-3; D call uncertain. CDR3 length: 12 amino acids. The V end was cut by 5 bases, the J end by 3 bases, with 5 bases between. Germline V gives CDR1 MNHEY, CDR2 SVGAGI. The CDR3 here is CASSGDGNTIYF. The CDR3 DNA sequence: TGTGCCAGCAGTGGTGATGGAAACACCATATATTTT.

The rearrangement links TRBV4-1 to TRBJ1-4, with 7 bases fitting TRBD1. CDR1 and CDR2 (germline): MGHRA, YSYEKL. With V trimmed by 5 bases and J by 0 bases, 6 bases remained unmatched. The CDR3 spans 16 residues. In nucleotides, the CDR3 is TGCGCCAGCAGCTCAGAACAGGGGCCAACTAATGAAAAACTGTTTTTT. It encodes CASSSEQGPTNEKLFF.

The chain employs TRBV4-2 and TRBJ2-1; tentative D call: TRBD1 (5 bases). Germline values: CDR1 LGHNA, CDR2 YNFKEQ. The CDR3 sequence is 14 residues long. V was pared by 0 bases and J by 6 bases, with 9 bases between. CDR3 sequence: CASSQETAANEQFF. CDR3 nucleotide sequence: TGTGCCAGCAGCCAAGAGACAGCCGCCAATGAGCAGTTCTTC.